Following are 22 T cell receptor beta chains from one sample sequenced in a study of cytomegalovirus exposure and HLA in healthy donors. PCR used 60 Vbeta primers and 13 Jbeta primers. Sequenced by immunoSEQ multiplex PCR; TCRdb stores in-frame clones only, minus some. The sample lists 140,000 to 150,000 clones; 78% were seen once. Sequenced input: PBMCs. Receptors were obtained from a woman in her late teens or twenties in good health and CMV-seropositive.

This clone occurred a few times. The chain carries TRBV2 and TRBJ2-2; possibly TRBD2 for D (5 bases). The V end lost 4 bases, the J end lost 0 bases, and 9 bases lay between the germline ends. This CDR3 is 15 amino acids long. Per the germline V gene, CDR1 is SNHLY and CDR2 is FYNNEI. For the CDR3, the DNA is TGTGCCAGCAGTGGAACGGGAACGAACACCGGGGAGCTGTTTTTT. This gives the protein CASSGTGTNTGELFF.

This chain connects TRBV6-1 to TRBJ2-3; 11 bases map to TRBD1. There are 15 residues in the CDR3. V gave up 5 bases and J gave up 3 bases; unmatched junction bases: 4. Germline V gene sequence: CDR1 MNHNS, CDR2 SASEGT. The CDR3: CASSHGQGATDTQYF. The CDR3 DNA reads TGTGCCAGCAGTCACGGACAGGGGGCGACAGATACGCAGTATTTT.

J is TRBJ2-7 and V is TRBV7-2, with 8 positions matching TRBD2. Germline V gene lookup returns CDR1 SGHTA and CDR2 FQGNSA. V dropped 1 base and J dropped 2; count of bases not matched to a gene: 10. This CDR3 comprises 17 residues. DNA for the CDR3: TGTGCCAGCAGCTTAGGGGCTAGAGCGGGAGCAACCTACGAGCAGTACTTC. Translating it yields CASSLGARAGATYEQYF.

The DNA of the CDR3 is TGCGCCAGCAGAGTAGCGTCTGGGGCCAACGTCCTGACTTTC. It codes for CASRVASGANVLTF. V usage is TRBV5-1 and J usage is TRBJ2-6, with D possibly TRBD2 on 5 matching bases. The germline V and J ends were trimmed by 5 bases and 1 base, with 7 bases remaining between them. The CDR3 consists of 14 residues. Germline CDR1 SGHRS, CDR2 YFSETQ.

V gene TRBV29-1 combines with J gene TRBJ1-1, with D maybe TRBD1 (5 bases). Trimming took off 4 bases at V and 4 bases at J, with 16 bases between the two ends. Germline CDR1 reads SQVTM; CDR2 reads ANQGSEA. The CDR3 runs to 14 residues. The CDR3 coding sequence is TGCAGCGTTGGCAGGGATAACCTATTCACTGAAGCTTTCTTT. Encoded protein: CSVGRDNLFTEAFF. Drawing the rest from reference TRBV29-1 and TRBJ1-1, the complete variable domain is SAVISQKPSRDICQRGTSLTIQCQVDSQVTMMFWYRQQPGQSLTLIATANQGSEATYESGFVIDKFPISRPNLTFSTLTVSNMSPEDSSIYLCSVGRDNLFTEAFFGQGTRLTVV.

The chain joins TRBV19 to TRBJ2-1, with a tentative D call TRBD2 (7 bases). The CDR3 has 15 residues. V was pared by 4 bases and J by 6 bases, with 16 bases between. Germline assignment: CDR1 LNHDA and CDR2 SQIVND (reference sequence). Here the CDR3 reads CASSKAGALLNEQFF. The CDR3 DNA reads TGTGCCAGTAGTAAGGCGGGGGCACTCCTCAATGAGCAGTTCTTC.

The rearrangement uses TRBV7-2 and TRBJ2-5, with 9 bases that match TRBD2. Germline loops: CDR1 SGHTA, CDR2 FQGNSA. V trimming: 8 bases; J trimming: 5 bases; junction bases outside the gene matches: 9. There are 14 residues in the CDR3. In DNA, the CDR3 is TGTGCCAGCGGTGCGGGGGGGCCGGGGGAGACCCAGTACTTC. Translation: CASGAGGPGETQYF. The full variable domain, completed using reference TRBV7-2 and TRBJ2-5, is GAGVSQSPSNKVTEKGKDVELRCDPISGHTALYWYRQSLGQGLEFLIYFQGNSAPDKSGLPSDRFSAERTGGSVSTLTIQRTQQEDSAVYLCASGAGGPGETQYFGPGTRLLVL.

This clone was seen just once. CDR3 nucleotide sequence: TGTGCCAGCAGCTTACAGGGGTTTTCACCCCTCCACTTT. This encodes CASSLQGFSPLHF. The chain joins TRBV7-2 to TRBJ1-6, with a weak D call TRBD1 (6 bases). Trimming took 2 bases from V and 9 from J, leaving 8 bases between them. The CDR3 covers 13 residues. The germline CDR1 and CDR2 sequences are SGHTA and FQGNSA.

The chain joins TRBV28 to TRBJ1-1; unclear D gene. The V and J ends lost 2 bases and 6 bases respectively, with 10 bases between them. Germline V lookup: CDR1 MDHEN, CDR2 SYDVKM. This CDR3 has 13 residues. This chain's CDR3 is CASSLTRFAEAFF. The DNA for the CDR3 is TGTGCCAGCAGTTTAACGAGATTTGCTGAAGCTTTCTTT.

The rearrangement uses TRBV4-1 and TRBJ1-5; D might be TRBD1 (5 bases). The CDR3 extends over 14 amino acids. With 1 base removed from V and 5 bases from J, the gap between germline ends came to 9 bases. The germline gives CDR1 MGHRA, CDR2 YSYEKL. The CDR3 DNA is TGCGCCAGCAGCCAAGTGATAGGGGATCAGCCCCAGCATTTT. Translating it yields CASSQVIGDQPQHF.

The chain couples TRBV4-1 to TRBJ1-2, with D unclear. CDR1 is MGHRA and CDR2 is YSYEKL in the germline V gene. The CDR3 totals 14 residues. V lost 1 base and J 2 bases, leaving 8 bases between the germline ends. This CDR3 is CASSQVLANYGYTF. DNA for the CDR3: TGCGCCAGCAGCCAAGTTTTAGCCAACTATGGCTACACCTTC.

The chain links TRBV6-1 to TRBJ2-6; TRBD2 matches 7 bases. After removal of 8 bases from V and 4 bases from J, the junction contained 8 bases not matched to a gene. CDR1 MNHNS and CDR2 SASEGT come from the germline V gene. This CDR3 comprises 15 residues. The CDR3, as DNA: TGTGCCAGCCTTGCAGCGGGGACCGGGGCCAACGTCCTGACTTTC. This sequence encodes CASLAAGTGANVLTF.

The table lists this clone with a few counts. The rearrangement links TRBV5-1 to TRBJ2-1, with D unresolved. Trimming cost V 0 bases and J 6 bases, with 7 bases left between them. Germline V lookup: CDR1 SGHRS, CDR2 YFSETQ. The CDR3 spans 13 residues. The CDR3 protein is CASSLGQANEQFF. DNA for the CDR3: TGCGCCAGCAGCTTGGGGCAGGCCAATGAGCAGTTCTTC.

The chain employs TRBV19 and TRBJ1-4; possibly TRBD1 for D (6 bases). V was clipped by 3 bases and J by 8 bases, with 22 bases between them. The CDR3 length is 17 residues. Germline V gene lookup returns CDR1 LNHDA and CDR2 SQIVND (reference sequence). The CDR3 sequence is CASSMGRTVPPLEKLFF. The CDR3 coding sequence is TGTGCCAGTAGTATGGGCCGGACAGTTCCCCCATTGGAAAAACTGTTTTTT.

This chain uses TRBV7-2 with TRBJ1-1; TRBD1 matches 7 bases. This CDR3 is 12 amino acids long. V was clipped by 3 bases and J by 7 bases; unmatched bases: 2. CDR1 and CDR2 (germline): SGHTA, FQGNSA. The CDR3 region is CASSFGTVEAFF. The CDR3 DNA reads as TGTGCCAGCAGCTTTGGGACAGTTGAAGCTTTCTTT.

The CDR3 protein is CASSYSSTGELFF. The CDR3 DNA sequence: TGTGCCAGCAGTTACTCCAGCACCGGGGAGCTGTTTTTT. V and J are TRBV6-6 and TRBJ2-2, with D hard to call. CDR3 length: 13 residues. The germline V gene has CDR1 MNHNY and CDR2 SVGAGI (reference sequence). V shed 0 bases and J shed 4 bases, with 3 bases lying between them.

The V and J genes are TRBV6-1 and TRBJ2-7, with 8 nucleotides matching TRBD2. V was pared by 5 bases and J by 5 bases, with 8 bases of the junction left unmatched. Germline V gene data show CDR1 as MNHNS and CDR2 as SASEGT. This CDR3 has 14 residues. For the CDR3, the DNA is TGTGCCAGCAGTTTAAGCGGGGGAGGGGACGAGCAGTACTTC. This translates into CASSLSGGGDEQYF.

In its sample, this clone was seen once. The chain carries TRBV27 and TRBJ1-5; possibly TRBD1 for D (6 bases). CDR1 is MNHEY, CDR2 SMNVEV, per germline (reference sequence). Deletions cut 6 bases from V and 6 bases from J, with 15 bases between. The CDR3 spans 14 residues. The CDR3 region is CASSPRGGGQPQHF. The DNA of the CDR3 is TGTGCCAGCAGCCCCCGCGGGGGCGGTCAGCCCCAGCATTTT.

The chain couples TRBV27 to TRBJ1-1, with TRBD1 identical over 8 bases. Trimming took 5 bases from V and 0 from J; bases not matched to a gene: 8. The CDR3 contains 16 residues. CDR1 is MNHEY, CDR2 SMNVEV, per germline (reference sequence). CDR3 nucleotide sequence: TGTGCCAGCAGTCCCAGCGCGGGACAGGTGAACACTGAAGCTTTCTTT. Translation: CASSPSAGQVNTEAFF.

The chain employs TRBV10-3 and TRBJ1-2, with 8 bases identical to TRBD1. Germline trimming cut 6 bases from V and 6 bases from J; bases unmatched to any gene: 6. Germline CDR1 ENHRY, CDR2 SYGVKD. The CDR3 runs to 13 residues. CDR3 DNA: TGTGCCATCAGAGCGGAGGACAGGGATGGCTACACCTTC. The encoded protein is CAIRAEDRDGYTF.

This clone has only one observation. The chain joins TRBV9 to TRBJ1-6; D is perhaps TRBD1 (5 bases). This CDR3 has 16 amino acids. V lost 0 bases and J 7 bases, leaving 14 bases between the germline ends. Germline V gives CDR1 SGDLS, CDR2 YYNGEE. The CDR3, as DNA: TGTGCCAGCAGCGTAGGGTCTAAGGGACTGAATTCACCCCTCCACTTT. Amino acids: CASSVGSKGLNSPLHF.

The V and J genes are TRBV19 and TRBJ1-1; 7 bases agree with TRBD1. CDR1 and CDR2 (germline): LNHDA, SQIVND (reference sequence). V dropped 7 bases and J dropped 2; count of bases not matched to a gene: 10. CDR3 size: 15 residues. Here the CDR3 reads CASTPEGARNTEAFF. CDR3 nucleotide sequence: TGTGCCAGTACCCCTGAGGGGGCGCGTAACACTGAAGCTTTCTTT.